These 22 T cell receptor beta chains were sequenced from one sample in a study of blood T cell repertoires in COVID-19. Sequenced by immunoSEQ multiplex PCR; TCRdb stores in-frame clones only, minus some. The table includes 140,000 to 150,000 clones, around nine tenths detected once. Source material: peripheral blood. The receptors derive from a woman in her forties or fifties with active or convalescent COVID-19.

This clone was recorded once. The gene calls are TRBV13 and TRBJ1-1; the D gene is possibly TRBD1 (6 bases). Per germline, CDR1 PRHDT and CDR2 FYEKMQ (reference sequence). The CDR3 has 13 amino acids. Trimming took off 7 bases at V and 1 base at J, with 10 bases between the two ends. Here the CDR3 DNA reads TGTGCCAGCACCCAGGACAGGAACACTGAAGCTTTCTTT. This encodes CASTQDRNTEAFF.

The CDR3 spells CASSQESSGNYNEQFF. The CDR3 region has the DNA TGTGCCAGCAGCCAAGAGAGTAGCGGGAACTACAATGAGCAGTTCTTC. This chain connects TRBV4-2 to TRBJ2-1; 8 bases line up with TRBD2. This CDR3 is built from 16 residues. Trimming took 0 bases from V and 3 from J; bases not matched to a gene: 4. Germline loops: CDR1 LGHNA, CDR2 YNFKEQ.

The rearrangement uses TRBV6-5 and TRBJ2-7; maybe TRBD1 (7 bases). The germline V gene encodes CDR1 MNHEY and CDR2 SVGAGI. The germline V and J ends were trimmed by 0 bases and 3 bases, with 12 bases remaining between them. The CDR3 totals 15 residues. In nucleotides, the CDR3 is TGTGCCAGCAGTTACTCGATCCAGGGGGGCTACGAGCAGTACTTC. This gives the protein CASSYSIQGGYEQYF.

V is TRBV12-2 and J is TRBJ2-7; the table's D call of TRBD1 was not tested on the DNA. TRBV12-2 is a listed pseudogene. The CDR3 spans 13 residues. The CDR3 loop reads CASRFTSPGEQYF. The DNA of the CDR3 is TGTGCAAGTCGCTTTACAAGTCCTGGCGAGCAGTACTTC.

This clone appeared once. The chain employs TRBV14 and TRBJ2-7, with 9 bases aligning to TRBD2. J gave up 3 bases and V 1 base, and 7 bases lay outside the gene matches. This CDR3 has 16 amino acids. The V gene's germline CDR1 is SGHDN and CDR2 FVKESK. DNA of the CDR3: TGTGCCAGCAGCCAAGTCCTAGCGGGGACGGACTACGAGCAGTACTTC. Its translation is CASSQVLAGTDYEQYF.

CDR3 coding DNA: TGCGCCAGCAGAACAGGCCCCGGGGAGCTGTTTTTT. Protein product: CASRTGPGELFF. The chain has TRBV5-1 and TRBJ2-2; tentatively, D is TRBD1 (5 bases). The CDR3 sequence is 12 residues long. With 5 bases removed from V and 6 bases from J, the gap between germline ends came to 8 bases. Germline CDR1 reads SGHRS; CDR2 reads YFSETQ.

The chain carries TRBV11-2 and TRBJ2-7, with D perhaps TRBD2 (5 bases). Germline assignment: CDR1 SGHAT and CDR2 FQNNGV. CDR3 length equals 13 residues. V lost 4 bases and J lost 4, with 11 bases in between. The CDR3 loop is CASSSDPGYEQYF. For the CDR3, the DNA is TGTGCCAGCAGCTCAGACCCGGGGTACGAGCAGTACTTC.

The rearrangement links TRBV19 to TRBJ1-2; D ambiguous. Trimming removed 5 bases at V and 7 bases at J, with 11 bases between. Per the germline V gene, CDR1 is LNHDA and CDR2 is SQIVND (reference sequence). CDR3 length equals 12 residues. CDR3 in DNA: TGTGCCAGTAGTTACGAGGATCGTGGCTACACCTTC. It encodes CASSYEDRGYTF.

V and J are TRBV18 and TRBJ2-5; D is uncertain. V shed 2 bases and J shed 4 bases, with 11 bases lying between them. Germline V gene sequence: CDR1 KGHSH, CDR2 LQKENI. This CDR3 has 14 residues. The CDR3 DNA sequence: TGTGCCAGCTCACCAGCGCAGGAAGGAGAGACCCAGTACTTC. Protein product: CASSPAQEGETQYF.

This chain links TRBV18 with TRBJ1-2, with 11 bases fitting TRBD1. CDR3 size: 15 residues. Germline-derived CDR1 and CDR2 are KGHSH and LQKENI. V was pared by 4 bases and J by 6 bases, with 7 bases of the junction left unmatched. CDR3 amino acids: CASSRYRDRGDGYTF. Here the CDR3 DNA reads TGTGCCAGCTCACGCTACCGGGACAGGGGGGATGGCTACACCTTC.

The CDR3 coding sequence is TGTGCCAGCAGGAAGGACTGGAACACTGAAGCTTTCTTT. This sequence encodes CASRKDWNTEAFF. The V call is TRBV7-2, the J call TRBJ1-1; D call uncertain. The germline gives CDR1 SGHTA, CDR2 FQGNSA. Trimming cost V 6 bases and J 1 base, with 9 bases left between them. The CDR3 covers 13 residues.

The chain employs TRBV29-1 and TRBJ1-2, with D maybe TRBD1 (6 bases). Germline-derived CDR1 and CDR2 are SQVTM and ANQGSEA. This CDR3 has 14 amino acids. V was pared by 0 bases and J by 4 bases, with 12 bases between. CDR3 in amino acids: CSVEDLTGPYGYTF. CDR3 sequence (DNA): TGCAGCGTTGAAGATCTAACAGGGCCCTATGGCTACACCTTC.

V usage is TRBV7-9 and J usage is TRBJ1-2, with 7 positions matching TRBD1. CDR1 and CDR2 (germline): SEHNR, FQNEAQ (reference sequence). J lost 4 bases, V lost 5 bases, and 4 bases had no gene match. The CDR3 sequence is 13 residues long. The chain's CDR3 is CASSVGTAYGYTF. The CDR3 DNA follows: TGTGCCAGCAGCGTCGGGACAGCCTATGGCTACACCTTC.

This clone appeared once. V usage is TRBV30 and J usage is TRBJ2-7; D gene ambiguous. V lost 2 bases, J lost 5 bases, and 10 bases lay in between. Germline loops: CDR1 GTSNPN, CDR2 SVGIG (reference sequence). The CDR3 has 12 amino acids. The CDR3 here is CAWSTPRNEQYF. In DNA, the CDR3 is TGTGCCTGGAGTACCCCTAGGAACGAGCAGTACTTC.

V and J are TRBV5-4 and TRBJ1-1, with 7 bases matching TRBD1. Germline V gene sequence: CDR1 SGHNT, CDR2 YYREEE (reference sequence). The CDR3 extends over 16 amino acids. After removal of 0 bases from V and 0 bases from J, the junction contained 5 bases not matched to a gene. In DNA form, the CDR3 reads TGTGCCAGCAGCTTGGGCAGGGGGGCTATGAACACTGAAGCTTTCTTT. Translation: CASSLGRGAMNTEAFF.

This chain connects TRBV18 to TRBJ1-6; TRBD1 is a possible D gene (6 bases). The CDR3 runs 15 residues. Trimming stripped 4 bases from V and 8 bases from J, with 15 bases between. Looked up from germline, CDR1 is KGHSH and CDR2 is LQKENI. CDR3 loop: CASSRRQAEDSPLHF. For the CDR3, the DNA is TGTGCCAGCTCACGGCGACAGGCTGAGGATTCACCCCTCCACTTT.

The J gene is TRBJ1-2, the V gene TRBV11-2; D is undetermined. Germline CDR1 SGHAT, CDR2 FQNNGV. The CDR3 sequence is 14 residues long. Deletions cut 1 base from V and 2 bases from J, with 8 bases between. CDR3 region: CASSLGRPNYGYTF. In nucleotides, the CDR3 is TGTGCCAGCAGCTTAGGCAGGCCCAACTATGGCTACACCTTC. Full variable domain (missing parts from reference TRBV11-2 and TRBJ1-2): EAGVAQSPRYKIIEKRQSVAFWCNPISGHATLYWYQQILGQGPKLLIQFQNNGVVDDSQLPKDRFSAERLKGVDSTLKIQPAKLEDSAVYLCASSLGRPNYGYTFGSGTRLTVV.

The chain employs TRBV27 and TRBJ2-7, with 7 bases lining up with TRBD2. The germline gives CDR1 MNHEY, CDR2 SMNVEV (reference sequence). V was pared by 3 bases and J by 0 bases, with 8 bases of the junction left unmatched. The CDR3 runs 16 residues. The CDR3 spells CASSFGGSGSSYEQYF. CDR3 coding DNA: TGTGCCAGCAGTTTCGGCGGTAGCGGGTCCTCCTACGAGCAGTACTTC.

This chain uses TRBV28 with TRBJ2-5; D gene uncertain. This CDR3 comprises 13 residues. Germline V gene lookup returns CDR1 MDHEN and CDR2 SYDVKM. V lost 6 bases and J lost 4, with 12 bases in between. CDR3: CASSPYRGETQYF. The CDR3, as DNA: TGTGCCAGCAGCCCCTATAGAGGAGAGACCCAGTACTTC. Using reference TRBV28 and TRBJ2-5 for the parts outside the CDR3, the full variable domain is DVKVTQSSRYLVKRTGEKVFLECVQDMDHENMFWYRQDPGLGLRLIYFSYDVKMKEKGDIPEGYSVSREKKERFSLILESASTNQTSMYLCASSPYRGETQYFGPGTRLLVL.

This chain uses TRBV12-3 or TRBV12-4 with TRBJ1-5; D is unresolved. The CDR3 extends over 12 amino acids. V was shortened by 5 bases and J by 4 bases, with 6 bases between the two germline ends. The CDR3, as DNA: TGTGCCAGCAGTCCAATTAATCAGCCCCAGCATTTT. Translation gives CASSPINQPQHF.

This chain uses TRBV11-3 with TRBJ2-2; 13 positions agree with TRBD2. The CDR3 consists of 17 residues. CDR1 and CDR2 from the germline V gene are SGHNT and YENEEA. The V segment lost 4 bases and the J segment 4 bases; nucleotides outside the gene matches: 6. CDR3 loop: CASSSPGLAGPTGELFF. In DNA form, the CDR3 reads TGTGCCAGCAGCTCTCCGGGACTAGCGGGACCCACCGGGGAGCTGTTTTTT.

The chain recombines TRBV5-4 with TRBJ1-1, with D tentatively TRBD1 (6 bases). The CDR3 totals 14 residues. The V gene lost 3 bases and the J gene lost 7 bases, with 16 bases spanning the gap. Germline values: CDR1 SGHNT, CDR2 YYREEE (reference sequence). The CDR3: CASSWNKGRGEAFF. The CDR3 DNA reads TGTGCCAGCAGCTGGAACAAGGGCAGGGGTGAAGCTTTCTTT. Full variable domain (missing parts from reference TRBV5-4 and TRBJ1-1): ETGVTQSPTHLIKTRGQQVTLRCSSQSGHNTVSWYQQALGQGPQFIFQYYREEENGRGNFPPRFSGLQFPNYSSELNVNALELDDSALYLCASSWNKGRGEAFFGQGTRLTVV.